This T cell receptor beta chain is drawn from a study of blood T cell repertoires in COVID-19. Method: immunoSEQ multiplex PCR; TCRdb's copy keeps in-frame clones and lacks some. Among over 55,000 clones listed, around four fifths were seen once. Germline CDR1 and CDR2: SGHTA and FQGNSA. This CDR3 region has 15 residues. V was pared by 5 bases and J by 6 bases, with 11 bases of the junction left unmatched. This TCR derives from a man aged 50 or older with active COVID-19. Input material: peripheral blood. The chain links TRBV7-2 to TRBJ2-3; 7 nucleotides align to TRBD1. The CDR3 sequence is CASSRDRQTRDTQYF. The CDR3 DNA reads TGTGCCAGCAGCCGGGACAGACAAACAAGGGATACGCAGTATTTT. The full variable domain, in which reference TRBV7-2 and TRBJ2-3 provide the parts outside the CDR3, is GAGVSQSPSNKVTEKGKDVELRCDPISGHTALYWYRQSLGQGLEFLIYFQGNSAPDKSGLPSDRFSAERTGGSVSTLTIQRTQQEDSAVYLCASSRDRQTRDTQYFGPGTRLTVL.